This T cell receptor beta chain was obtained from a study of early T cells in non-severe SARS-CoV-2 infection. This clonotype was found many times. Germline V gives CDR1 KGHSH, CDR2 LQKENI. The V gene end was trimmed by 4 bases and the J gene end by 3 bases; junction bases not matched to a gene: 8. This CDR3 has 15 amino acids. Via MiXCR, TCRdb re-called the 5' RACE reads, giving one row per CDR3 protein. The data hold 70,000 to 85,000 distinct CDR3 sequences, with approximately 13% observed a single time. The receptor was derived from an adult who was a healthcare worker with PCR-confirmed SARS-CoV-2 infection or an uninfected control (not recorded which). The rearrangement joins TRBV18 to TRBJ1-1; 7 bases are a match to TRBD1. The specimen sequenced was whole blood. The CDR3 loop reads CASSRQGVWDTEAFF. The CDR3 DNA sequence: TGTGCCAGCTCACGACAGGGAGTATGGGACACTGAAGCTTTCTTT.